Listed below are T cell receptor beta chains from one sample, sequenced in a study of T cells in tuberculosis. TCRdb's table, derived via immunoSEQ multiplex PCR, lists solely in-frame clones and lacks some. Among roughly 34,000 clones, nearly 90% were seen once, and the ten largest hold about 5.2%. This specimen consisted of PBMCs, obtained at tuberculosis diagnosis. The receptors shown here come from an adult with tuberculosis. The CDR3 runs from the conserved cysteine through the conserved F or W. D genes are given only for firm matches. For some rows the clone size is stated as once, few or many, or as a class when expanded; others skip it.

TRBV28	-	TRBD1	TRBJ2-7	CASRATGGDIFGEQYF	TGTGCCAGCAGAGCGACAGGGGGCGATATCTTTGGCGAGCAGTACTTC
TRBV5-1	-	TRBD1	TRBJ2-5	CASSPTGGQETQYF	TGCGCCAGCAGCCCGACAGGGGGACAAGAGACCCAGTACTTC
TRBV21-1	-	-	TRBJ2-6	CASSKEGAGGSGANVLTF	TGTGCCAGCAGCAAAGAAGGGGCAGGGGGCTCTGGGGCCAACGTCCTGACTTTC
TRBV30	-	TRBD1	TRBJ2-7	CAWTPGTVFHYEQYF	TGTGCCTGGACTCCCGGGACAGTATTTCACTACGAGCAGTACTTC
TRBV5-4	-	TRBD2	TRBJ2-7	CASSLNRGGNEQYF	TGTGCCAGCAGCTTGAATCGGGGAGGGAACGAGCAGTACTTC
TRBV6-5	-	-	TRBJ1-6	CASRRTDPNSPLHF	TGTGCCAGCAGGAGGACAGACCCTAATTCACCCCTCCACTTT
TRBV7-3	few	TRBD2	TRBJ2-3	CASSPTSGSGTDTQYF	TGTGCCAGCAGCCCGACTAGCGGGAGCGGCACAGATACGCAGTATTTT
TRBV11-2	-	TRBD2	TRBJ2-5	CASSGRGGRTETQYF	TGTGCCAGCAGCGGACGCGGCGGGAGGACCGAGACCCAGTACTTC
TRBV28	-	TRBD2	TRBJ2-3	CASSLLAGAQYF	TGTGCCAGCAGTTTATTGGCGGGGGCGCAGTATTTT
TRBV10-3	-	TRBD2	TRBJ2-1	CAISESTASGNSYNEQFF	TGTGCCATCAGTGAGTCGACGGCTAGCGGGAACTCCTACAATGAGCAGTTCTTC
TRBV25-1	-	-	TRBJ2-7	CASSLRGLGLYEQYF	TGTGCCAGCAGCCTCCGGGGACTGGGGCTCTACGAGCAGTACTTC
TRBV6-6	-	-	TRBJ1-4	CASSTIGTHNEKLFF	TGTGCCAGCAGCACGATCGGGACTCATAATGAAAAACTGTTTTTT
TRBV5-1	-	-	TRBJ2-1	CASSLEGDIYNEQFF	TGCGCCAGCAGCTTAGAGGGAGATATCTACAATGAGCAGTTCTTC
TRBV4-2	-	-	TRBJ2-1	CASSQDSVRATYNEQFF	TGTGCCAGCAGCCAAGATTCCGTGCGGGCAACCTACAATGAGCAGTTCTTC
TRBV29-1	-	TRBD1	TRBJ2-7	CSVEYDRGYEQYF	TGCAGCGTTGAGTATGACAGGGGCTACGAGCAGTACTTC
TRBV6-1	-	TRBD1	TRBJ1-2	CASTLDRDYGYTF	TGTGCCAGCACTCTCGACAGGGACTATGGCTACACCTTC
TRBV9	-	-	TRBJ2-3	CASSVTRDTQYF	TGTGCCAGCAGCGTGACACGAGATACGCAGTATTTT
TRBV30	-	TRBD1	TRBJ2-1	CAWNMQGANYNEQFF	TGTGCCTGGAACATGCAGGGGGCGAACTACAATGAGCAGTTCTTC
TRBV2	-	TRBD2	TRBJ2-3	CASSRTSQEQYF	TGTGCCAGCAGTCGGACTAGCCAAGAGCAGTATTTT
TRBV18	-	TRBD2	TRBJ2-3	CASSLRTSGGSLDTQYF	TGTGCCAGCTCACTCCGGACTAGCGGGGGAAGTTTAGATACGCAGTATTTT
TRBV2	-	TRBD1	TRBJ2-7	CASSLTGTGRVSEQYF	TGTGCCAGCAGTCTGACCGGGACAGGGAGGGTAAGCGAGCAGTACTTC
TRBV30	few	-	TRBJ1-2	CAWSNRVFRYTF	TGTGCCTGGAGTAACAGGGTTTTCCGCTACACCTTC
TRBV27	few	-	TRBJ2-7	CASSPLVGYEQYF	TGTGCCAGCAGTCCTCTTGTCGGCTACGAGCAGTACTTC
TRBV5-1	-	TRBD2	TRBJ2-5	CASSSLAGAGETQYF	TGCGCCAGCAGCTCACTAGCGGGAGCGGGAGAGACCCAGTACTTC
TRBV6-5	-	TRBD2	TRBJ2-7	CASSYSGGNSYEQYF	TGTGCCAGCAGTTACTCGGGGGGGAACTCCTACGAGCAGTACTTC